One sample yielded the 32 T cell receptor beta chains listed below, sequenced in a study of T cells after yellow fever vaccination. TCRdb reanalysed the 5' RACE reads using MiXCR and keeps one entry per CDR3 protein. The sample includes around 340,000 distinct CDR3 sequences, more than 8.5% of them seen just once. The source material was PBMCs, sampled on the day of the first yellow fever vaccination. These receptors were collected from a man aged 18 to 29 who received the YFV17D yellow fever vaccine.

This clonotype came up many times. The J gene is TRBJ2-7, the V gene TRBV5-1; weak D call: TRBD1 (5 bases). Trimming removed 4 bases from V and 5 bases from J, with 13 bases in between. Per germline, CDR1 SGHRS and CDR2 YFSETQ. CDR3 length equals 13 residues. CDR3 in amino acids: CASSNSPGNEQYF. CDR3 nucleotide sequence: TGCGCCAGCAGCAACTCCCCAGGGAACGAGCAGTACTTC.

This clonotype was observed many times. V is TRBV5-6 and J is TRBJ2-2, with D uncertain. The germline V and J ends were trimmed by 7 bases and 5 bases, with 15 bases remaining between them. This CDR3 comprises 14 residues. The germline gives CDR1 SGHDT, CDR2 YYEEEE. CDR3 residues: CASRRGAWTGELFF. DNA for the CDR3: TGTGCCAGCCGACGTGGCGCGTGGACCGGGGAGCTGTTTTTT.

V gene TRBV2 combines with J gene TRBJ2-5; no reliable D call. The CDR3 is 12 amino acids. The germline V and J ends were trimmed by 0 bases and 7 bases, with 6 bases remaining between them. Germline loops: CDR1 SNHLY, CDR2 FYNNEI. The CDR3 loop is CASSEASGTQYF. The DNA for the CDR3 is TGTGCCAGCAGTGAAGCGTCGGGGACCCAGTACTTC.

This clonotype has only a few counts. The V and J genes are TRBV19 and TRBJ2-1; D perhaps matches TRBD2 (5 bases). CDR1 LNHDA and CDR2 SQIVND come from the germline V gene (reference sequence). V gave up 7 bases and J gave up 2 bases, with 12 bases separating them. The CDR3 sequence is 14 residues long. The CDR3 region has the DNA TGTGCCAGTACCTCCCGGGAAGCCTACAATGAGCAGTTCTTC. This sequence encodes CASTSREAYNEQFF. Looking up the rest from reference TRBV19 and TRBJ2-1 gives the full variable domain: DGGITQSPKYLFRKEGQNVTLSCEQNLNHDAMYWYRQDPGQGLRLIYYSQIVNDFQKGDIAEGYSVSREKKESFPLTVTSAQKNPTAFYLCASTSREAYNEQFFGPGTRLTVL.

There are a few counts of this clonotype. The rearrangement uses TRBV5-4 and TRBJ2-7; TRBD2 matches at 14 bases. Trimming took 2 bases from V and 2 from J; bases not matched to a gene: 3. Germline loops: CDR1 SGHNT, CDR2 YYREEE (reference sequence). CDR3 length: 16 amino acids. The CDR3 bases are TGTGCCAGCAGCTTAGGGACTAGCGGGGGCCCCTACGAGCAGTACTTC. Protein sequence: CASSLGTSGGPYEQYF. Drawing the rest from reference TRBV5-4 and TRBJ2-7, the complete variable domain is ETGVTQSPTHLIKTRGQQVTLRCSSQSGHNTVSWYQQALGQGPQFIFQYYREEENGRGNFPPRFSGLQFPNYSSELNVNALELDDSALYLCASSLGTSGGPYEQYFGPGTRLTVT.

The chain links TRBV20-1 to TRBJ2-1; 8 bases agree with TRBD2. From germline, CDR1 is DFQATT and CDR2 SNEGSKA (reference sequence). CDR3 length equals 15 residues. Losses at the gene ends were 6 bases for V and 1 base for J; bases not matched to a gene: 8. Written as DNA, the CDR3 is TGCAGTGCGGCCGGTAGCGGGATATCCTACAATGAGCAGTTCTTC. It codes for CSAAGSGISYNEQFF.

The V and J genes are TRBV12-3 or TRBV12-4 and TRBJ2-3, with TRBD2 identical over 9 bases. The CDR3 spans 16 residues. Trimming took 6 bases from V and 4 from J; bases not matched to a gene: 11. CDR3 sequence reads: CASSLAVSGGADTQYF. The CDR3 DNA sequence: TGTGCCAGCAGCCTCGCGGTTAGCGGGGGAGCAGATACGCAGTATTTT.

This clonotype occurred a few times. V is TRBV5-1 and J is TRBJ2-2; weak D call: TRBD2 (6 bases). V lost 3 bases and J 6 bases, leaving 15 bases between the germline ends. The CDR3 covers 15 residues. Germline assignment: CDR1 SGHRS and CDR2 YFSETQ. This CDR3 is CASSWAGGTAGELFF. For the CDR3, the DNA is TGCGCCAGCAGCTGGGCCGGGGGTACGGCCGGGGAGCTGTTTTTT. Drawing the rest from reference TRBV5-1 and TRBJ2-2, the complete variable domain is KAGVTQTPRYLIKTRGQQVTLSCSPISGHRSVSWYQQTPGQGLQFLFEYFSETQRNKGNFPGRFSGRQFSNSRSEMNVSTLELGDSALYLCASSWAGGTAGELFFGEGSRLTVL.

This chain links TRBV5-6 with TRBJ2-6, with a possible D match to TRBD2 (5 bases). V lost 4 bases and J 2 bases, leaving 10 bases between the germline ends. The CDR3 runs 15 residues. The germline V gene has CDR1 SGHDT and CDR2 YYEEEE. CDR3 in amino acids: CASSERTTGANVLTF. The CDR3 bases are TGTGCCAGCAGCGAGCGGACGACTGGGGCCAACGTCCTGACTTTC.

The chain uses TRBV5-1 and TRBJ1-1; D is unclear. The CDR3 is 14 residues long. Germline CDR1 and CDR2: SGHRS and YFSETQ. V shed 4 bases and J shed 7 bases, with 17 bases lying between them. In DNA form, the CDR3 reads TGCGCCAGCAGCCCCAGTTGGGCGGCTGATGAAGCTTTCTTT. This translates into CASSPSWAADEAFF.

J is TRBJ2-6 and V is TRBV6-1; TRBD2 agrees at 9 bases. With V trimmed by 11 bases and J by 0 bases, 5 bases remained unmatched. Germline values: CDR1 MNHNS, CDR2 SASEGT. The CDR3 extends over 15 amino acids. CDR3 protein: CAGLAGLSGANVLTF. CDR3 coding DNA: TGTGCCGGCCTAGCGGGGCTCTCTGGGGCCAACGTCCTGACTTTC.

V usage is TRBV5-4 and J usage is TRBJ2-5, with 12 bases aligning to TRBD2. Germline trimming cut 4 bases from V and 4 bases from J; bases unmatched to any gene: 8. The CDR3 has 16 amino acids. Germline-derived CDR1 and CDR2 are SGHNT and YYREEE (reference sequence). Here the CDR3 reads CASSVGLAGPTETQYF. In nucleotides, the CDR3 is TGTGCCAGCAGCGTAGGACTAGCGGGACCCACAGAGACCCAGTACTTC.

This clonotype appeared a few times. The chain recombines TRBV7-9 with TRBJ2-4, with D perhaps TRBD2 (6 bases). Trimming took off 2 bases at V and 1 base at J, with 9 bases between the two ends. The germline V gene encodes CDR1 SEHNR and CDR2 FQNEAQ (reference sequence). CDR3 length: 15 amino acids. The CDR3 DNA follows: TGTGCCAGCAGCTTATGGGGGAGGGCCAAAAACATTCAGTACTTC. Translated, it gives CASSLWGRAKNIQYF.

V and J are TRBV5-1 and TRBJ1-2; D remains ambiguous. Germline CDR1 is SGHRS and CDR2 is YFSETQ. Trimming left V 0 bases short and J 7 bases short, with 16 bases between. CDR3 size: 15 residues. The CDR3 region is CASSLALTLDSGYTF. CDR3 in DNA: TGCGCCAGCAGCTTGGCGCTTACTCTCGATAGTGGCTACACCTTC.

The CDR3: CAISADPVRSGELFF. In nucleotides, the CDR3 is TGTGCCATCAGTGCCGACCCCGTGCGGTCCGGGGAGCTGTTTTTT. The chain combines TRBV10-3 with TRBJ2-2, with D unresolved. The CDR3 is 15 amino acids. From germline, CDR1 is ENHRY and CDR2 SYGVKD. V was shortened by 4 bases and J by 6 bases, with 15 bases between the two germline ends.

The chain couples TRBV20-1 to TRBJ2-5; weak D call: TRBD2 (6 bases). Germline V gene lookup returns CDR1 DFQATT and CDR2 SNEGSKA (reference sequence). The ends were cut back, 6 bases at V and 6 bases at J, with 17 bases in the middle. The CDR3 loop spans 13 amino acids. The CDR3 DNA follows: TGCAGTGCCCCGGAGGCAGGGAGGCAGACCCAGTACTTC. It encodes CSAPEAGRQTQYF.

This clonotype was seen a handful of times. The chain recombines TRBV20-1 with TRBJ2-1; D may correspond to TRBD1 or TRBD2 (6 bases each). Germline V CDR1 and CDR2: DFQATT, SNEGSKA (reference sequence). V was pared by 5 bases and J by 8 bases, with 22 bases between. The length of the CDR3 is 15 residues. Here the CDR3 DNA reads TGCAGTGCTTATAGAGGGGGGCTCCTTTTTTATGAGCAGTTCTTC. This gives the protein CSAYRGGLLFYEQFF.

There are a few counts of this clonotype. The chain joins TRBV12-3 or TRBV12-4 to TRBJ2-5, with D possibly matching TRBD1 (6 bases). V lost 7 bases to trimming and J lost 5 bases, with 14 bases between them. The CDR3 contains 13 residues. DNA for the CDR3: TGTGCCAGCATCGAAAGGGGGACGGAGACCCAGTACTTC. The encoded protein is CASIERGTETQYF.

In regard to this clonotype: Compared with germline, one end of the junction differs, possibly owing to a read error. This chain connects TRBV5-1 to TRBJ1-1, with D perhaps TRBD1 (6 bases). Germline values: CDR1 SGHRS, CDR2 YFSETQ. CDR3 length equals 14 residues. The CDR3 loop is CASSLITGNAEAFF. CDR3 bases: TGCGCCAGCAGCTTGATTACAGGGAACGCTGAAGCTTTCTTT.

This clonotype was observed a few times. J is TRBJ1-1 and V is TRBV20-1, with D perhaps TRBD1 (6 bases). Germline loops: CDR1 DFQATT, CDR2 SNEGSKA (reference sequence). V dropped 2 bases and J dropped 0 bases, with 19 bases sitting between them. This CDR3 has 17 residues. DNA for the CDR3: TGCAGTGCTAGATTCCCCGGCAGGGGAAGAGTGAACACTGAAGCTTTCTTT. It is translated as CSARFPGRGRVNTEAFF.

The V and J genes are TRBV20-1 and TRBJ1-2; TRBD1 might be the D (6 bases). V shed 6 bases and J shed 8 bases, with 13 bases lying between them. Germline CDR1 is DFQATT and CDR2 is SNEGSKA (reference sequence). The CDR3 is made up of 11 amino acids. DNA for the CDR3: TGCAGTGCCCGGACAGTTGGGGGCTACACCTTC. This encodes CSARTVGGYTF.

This sequence joins TRBV7-2 and TRBJ2-2; 7 nucleotides agree with TRBD2. The CDR3 is made up of 15 amino acids. Trimming cost V 3 bases and J 1 base; bases outside gene matches: 2. The germline gives CDR1 SGHTA, CDR2 FQGNSA. The CDR3 DNA sequence: TGTGCCAGCAGCTTCAAGCGGGGGAACACCGGGGAGCTGTTTTTT. Translation gives CASSFKRGNTGELFF.

This clonotype was counted at least ten times. The genes are TRBV12-3 or TRBV12-4 and TRBJ2-2; the D call may be TRBD1 or TRBD2 (6 bases each). The V gene lost 5 bases and the J gene lost 5 bases, with 15 bases spanning the gap. This CDR3 comprises 15 residues. The CDR3 nucleotides read TGTGCCAGCAGTCCAAGGGGGGCGAGTACCGGGGAGCTGTTTTTT. It specifies CASSPRGASTGELFF.

This clonotype was seen only a few times. This rearrangement joins TRBV18 to TRBJ1-1; D not resolved. V lost 3 bases, J lost 5 bases, and 16 bases lay in between. The CDR3 consists of 15 residues. CDR1 is KGHSH, CDR2 LQKENI, per germline. CDR3 sequence (DNA): TGTGCCAGCTCACCCCGGTCGGGGAGGGAAACTGAAGCTTTCTTT. The encoded protein is CASSPRSGRETEAFF.

The rearrangement joins TRBV5-1 to TRBJ1-1, with D unresolved. The V gene lost 5 bases and the J gene lost 4 bases, with 18 bases spanning the gap. This CDR3 is built from 15 residues. Germline loops: CDR1 SGHRS, CDR2 YFSETQ. CDR3 nucleotide sequence: TGCGCCAGCAGGGTCGCGGATTCAAAGCGCACTGAAGCTTTCTTT. It codes for CASRVADSKRTEAFF.

About this clonotype: One end of the junction does not line up with germline, which may come from a read error. The chain couples TRBV3-1 to TRBJ2-4; the match to TRBD2 covers 12 bases. Looked up from germline, CDR1 is LGHDT and CDR2 is YNNKEL (reference sequence). CDR3 length equals 16 residues. The DNA for the CDR3 is TGTCCCAGCAGCCCGGGACTAGCGGGAGCCAAAAACATTCAGTACTTC. Translating gives CPSSPGLAGAKNIQYF. Full variable domain (missing parts from reference TRBV3-1 and TRBJ2-4): DTAVSQTPKYLVTQMGNDKSIKCEQNLGHDTMYWYKQDSKKFLKIMFSYNNKELIINETVPNRFSPKSPDKAHLNLHINSLELGDSAVYFCPSSPGLAGAKNIQYFGAGTRLSVL.

This clonotype was recorded a few times. CDR3 in amino acids: CASRPTGTGETQYF. In DNA, the CDR3 is TGTGCCAGCAGACCGACAGGGACAGGAGAGACCCAGTACTTC. The genes are TRBV2 and TRBJ2-5; 8 bases are a match to TRBD1. The CDR3 totals 14 residues. J lost 4 bases, V lost 6 bases, and 7 bases had no gene match. Looked up from germline, CDR1 is SNHLY and CDR2 is FYNNEI.

This chain connects TRBV6-1 to TRBJ2-1, with TRBD2 matching over 8 bases. Germline V gene sequence: CDR1 MNHNS, CDR2 SASEGT. This CDR3 is 15 amino acids long. J gave up 3 bases and V 5 bases, and 6 bases lay outside the gene matches. The CDR3 region is CASSRTGGIYNEQFF. CDR3 nucleotides: TGTGCCAGCAGTAGGACGGGGGGGATCTACAATGAGCAGTTCTTC.

In this sample, this clonotype turned up many times. The CDR3 loop reads CASSHSADTQYF. The CDR3 DNA is TGTGCCAGCAGCCATAGCGCAGATACGCAGTATTTT. V gene TRBV6-5 combines with J gene TRBJ2-3, with D possibly being TRBD2 (5 bases). V lost 6 bases and J lost 4, with 8 bases in between. The CDR3 length is 12 residues. Looked up from germline, CDR1 is MNHEY and CDR2 is SVGAGI.

This clonotype was seen more than once but under ten times. This chain links TRBV4-3 with TRBJ2-3; D is unclear. V shed 0 bases and J shed 5 bases, with 9 bases lying between them. The germline gives CDR1 LGHNA, CDR2 YSLEER. CDR3 size: 14 residues. This CDR3 reads CASSQDRVEDTQYF. For the CDR3, the DNA is TGCGCCAGCAGCCAAGATCGGGTTGAAGATACGCAGTATTTT.

This clonotype was found a few times. The chain uses TRBV4-3 and TRBJ2-2; a weak D match, TRBD1 (7 bases). The CDR3 spans 16 residues. The germline V and J ends were trimmed by 4 bases and 6 bases, with 18 bases remaining between them. Germline-derived CDR1 and CDR2 are LGHNA and YSLEER. CDR3: CASSRGGQELAGELFF. The CDR3 DNA sequence: TGCGCCAGCAGCCGGGGAGGACAGGAACTCGCCGGGGAGCTGTTTTTT.

This sequence joins TRBV5-1 and TRBJ2-5; no reliable D call. The CDR3 is 12 residues long. V was trimmed by 4 bases and J by 3 bases, leaving 7 bases between them. The germline CDR1 and CDR2 sequences are SGHRS and YFSETQ. For the CDR3, the DNA is TGCGCCAGCAGCCATTCAGAAGAGACCCAGTACTTC. As protein: CASSHSEETQYF. Together with reference TRBV5-1 and TRBJ2-5, the CDR3 gives the full variable domain: KAGVTQTPRYLIKTRGQQVTLSCSPISGHRSVSWYQQTPGQGLQFLFEYFSETQRNKGNFPGRFSGRQFSNSRSEMNVSTLELGDSALYLCASSHSEETQYFGPGTRLLVL.